These T cell receptor beta chains were read from a single sample in a study of blood T cell repertoires in COVID-19. Profiling relied on immunoSEQ multiplex PCR, and the TCRdb table lists in-frame clones only, not all of them. This sample carries approximately 440,000 clones, 75% to 90% of them seen once, and the ten largest clones take roughly 0.7%. Sequencing was done on a sample of PBMCs or T cells enriched from blood (not recorded which). These receptors were taken from a woman aged 18 to 35 who had recovered from COVID-19. Both conserved end residues are part of each CDR3. A D gene is named only where the DNA matches it firmly. Rows may omit the clone size; those that give it use once, few, many or a size class.

v_call,clone_size,d_call,j_call,cdr3_nt,cdr3_aa
TRBV2,NA,TRBD1,TRBJ1-6,TGTGCCAGCAACGACAGGGCCTATTCACCCCTCCACTTT,CASNDRAYSPLHF
TRBV19,few,NA,TRBJ1-5,TGTGCCAGTAGGCAGGGGACGGGACCAAATCAGCCCCAGCATTTT,CASRQGTGPNQPQHF
TRBV14,NA,TRBD1,TRBJ1-1,TGTGCCAGCAGCCAACTACAGGGGACCGCGACTGAAGCTTTCTTT,CASSQLQGTATEAFF
TRBV5-5,NA,NA,TRBJ2-7,TGTGCCAGCAGCTTGGGATACCCCTACTACGAGCAGTACTTC,CASSLGYPYYEQYF
TRBV5-4,NA,TRBD1,TRBJ1-1,TGTGCCAGCAGCCTGGACAGGGAGAACACTGAAGCTTTCTTT,CASSLDRENTEAFF
TRBV6-6,NA,NA,TRBJ1-2,TGTGCCAGCAGTCCCCTAAGGACTGGGTCAGGGGCTGATGAGCGAGATGGCTACACCTTC,CASSPLRTGSGADERDGYTF
TRBV5-6,NA,NA,TRBJ1-3,TGTGCCAGCAGCTTAACAGCGGGAGGAAACACCATATATTTT,CASSLTAGGNTIYF
TRBV14,NA,NA,TRBJ1-2,TGTGCCAGCAGCCCCGGGACACACTATGGCTACACCTTC,CASSPGTHYGYTF
TRBV14,NA,TRBD1,TRBJ1-4,TGTGCCAGCAGCCAATGGACAGGGGGCATTAATGAAAAACTGTTTTTT,CASSQWTGGINEKLFF
TRBV5-1,once,NA,TRBJ1-1,TGCGCCAGCAGTCCTACACAGGACACTGAAGCTTTCTTT,CASSPTQDTEAFF
TRBV19,NA,TRBD1,TRBJ1-2,TGTGCCAGTGGGGACAGGGGGCTTCGGGGAGGCTACACCTTC,CASGDRGLRGGYTF
TRBV27,NA,NA,TRBJ2-3,TGTGCCAGCAGTCTAAACAGGGAAGGTACGCAGTATTTT,CASSLNREGTQYF
TRBV5-1,NA,TRBD1,TRBJ1-4,TGCGCCAGCAGCTCGGGACAGAAGTATGAAAAACTGTTTTTT,CASSSGQKYEKLFF
TRBV5-8,NA,TRBD2,TRBJ2-7,TGTGCCAGCAGCCTCAGAGCGGGGGGGCCCAACGAGCAGTACTTC,CASSLRAGGPNEQYF
TRBV5-1,NA,TRBD2,TRBJ2-3,TGCGCCAGCAGGCCGGGACTAGCGGGGGGCCTCTCTAGCACAGATACGCAGTATTTT,CASRPGLAGGLSSTDTQYF
TRBV27,NA,NA,TRBJ2-3,TGTGCCAGCAGTTCGGGACTTCTGATGCATTTT,CASSSGLLMHF
TRBV29-1,NA,TRBD2,TRBJ2-5,TGCAGCGCGAGGGAGGGAAGCGGGCAAGAGACCCAGTACTTC,CSAREGSGQETQYF
TRBV3-1/TRBV3-2,few,NA,TRBJ1-2,TGTGCCAGCAGCCAATGGGCACGGGGCTACACCTTC,CASSQWARGYTF
TRBV7-6,NA,NA,TRBJ2-5,TGTGCCAGCAGCTTAGCCCTGGGGGGAGAGACCCAGTACTTC,CASSLALGGETQYF
TRBV30,NA,NA,TRBJ1-5,TGTGCCTGGAGTGGGGGGGGGAACAATCAGCCCCAGCATTTT,CAWSGGGNNQPQHF
TRBV7-2,NA,NA,TRBJ1-2,TGTGCCAGCAGCTCCAGAGAGGCTTATGGCTACACCTTC,CASSSREAYGYTF
TRBV6-5,NA,TRBD1,TRBJ1-1,TGTGCCAGCAGTTACGGCAGGGGGAAAGAAGCTTTCTTT,CASSYGRGKEAFF
TRBV2,NA,TRBD1,TRBJ2-7,TGTGCCAGCGCGGACAAGGACAGGGGCTACGAGCAGTACTTC,CASADKDRGYEQYF
TRBV5-1,few,NA,TRBJ1-5,TGCGCCAGCAGTATCGTACGGAATCAGCCCCAGCATTTT,CASSIVRNQPQHF
TRBV23-1,NA,NA,TRBJ2-7,TGCGCCAGCAGTCAGTCGCCCCAGGTTATAGACGAGCAGTACTTC,CASSQSPQVIDEQYF
TRBV7-9,NA,NA,TRBJ2-7,TGTGCCAGCAGCGCAACGGGGGTTTCCTACGAGCAGTACTTC,CASSATGVSYEQYF
TRBV7-9,NA,TRBD1,TRBJ1-6,TGTGCCAGCAGCTTAACTGTGGTCCCGCAACAGGGGCTACCCCTCCACTTT,CASSLTVVPQQGLPLHF
TRBV2,NA,NA,TRBJ2-7,TGTGCCAGCGGGGCGGGACTCGGACCCTACGAGCAGTACTTC,CASGAGLGPYEQYF
TRBV10-3,once,TRBD1,TRBJ2-7,TGTGCCACGGGAAGGGACAGCGGTGACGAGCAGTACTTC,CATGRDSGDEQYF
TRBV5-1,NA,TRBD1,TRBJ2-7,TGCGCCAGCAGAACCGGGACAGGGGGCCCCGAGCAGTACTTC,CASRTGTGGPEQYF
TRBV4-2,NA,NA,TRBJ1-2,TGTGCCAGCAGCCAAGATTTTTTAGGGGAATCGATCTATGGCTACACCTTC,CASSQDFLGESIYGYTF
TRBV19,NA,NA,TRBJ2-7,TGTGCCAGTAGTGAGCAGACTGAATCCGAGCAGTACTTC,CASSEQTESEQYF
TRBV30,NA,TRBD1,TRBJ1-5,TGTGCCTGGTCGGGACAGGGGGGTCAGCCCCAGCATTTT,CAWSGQGGQPQHF
TRBV19,NA,NA,TRBJ1-2,TGTGCCAGTAGCCGACCCACAGGATTCTATGGCTACACCTTC,CASSRPTGFYGYTF
TRBV7-9,NA,NA,TRBJ1-2,TGTGCCAGCAGTAACAGGGTCGGGAATGGCTACACCTTC,CASSNRVGNGYTF
TRBV10-3,NA,NA,TRBJ2-5,TGTGCCATCAGTTCGCTCCCGAAGAGGAAGACCCAGTACTTC,CAISSLPKRKTQYF
TRBV3-1/TRBV3-2,NA,TRBD2,TRBJ2-7,TGTGCCAGCAGCCGACCGGGACTAGCGGGGGGGGAGCAGTACTTC,CASSRPGLAGGEQYF
TRBV7-6,NA,TRBD1,TRBJ2-2,TGTGCCAGCAGCTTAACGACAGGGATGAACACCGGGGAGCTGTTTTTT,CASSLTTGMNTGELFF
TRBV29-1,NA,TRBD2,TRBJ2-3,TGCAGCGTTTCGACTAGCGGGGGGGCTGTAGATACGCAGTATTTT,CSVSTSGGAVDTQYF
TRBV6-5,NA,TRBD1,TRBJ1-1,TGTGCCAGCTTAGGACAGGGTCGGACTGAAGCTTTCTTT,CASLGQGRTEAFF